The rows below give T cell receptor beta chains drawn from one sample of a study of shared clonotypes between healthy human individuals. Only in-frame clones appear in the TCRdb table, and some are missing; sequencing was by immunoSEQ multiplex PCR. The sample yields more than 2 million clones, about 95% seen once. Sequencing used naive CD4+ T cells sorted from blood. These receptors were obtained from a man younger than 30 in good health. The CDR3 runs from the conserved cysteine through the conserved F or W. The D gene is left open where the match is weak. Clone size appears in some rows only: once, few, many, or a class for an expanded clone.

clone_size j_call v_call d_call cdr3_nt cdr3_aa
- TRBJ2-7 TRBV19 - TGTGCCAGTAGTCCGACAGGAACCCTCTACGAGCAGTACTTC CASSPTGTLYEQYF
- TRBJ2-2 TRBV30 TRBD1 TGTGCCTGGAGTCAGGACAGGGGGTCCACCGGGGAGCTGTTTTTT CAWSQDRGSTGELFF
- TRBJ1-6 TRBV11-2 TRBD1 TGTGCCAGCAGCGTCAAGGGACAGACACCCCTCCACTTT CASSVKGQTPLHF
- TRBJ2-1 TRBV4-3 - TGCGCCAGCAGCCAGGGCCAGCGAAAGGTGTGGAATGAGCAGTTCTTC CASSQGQRKVWNEQFF
- TRBJ2-7 TRBV18 TRBD1 TGTGCCAGCTCACCAAATATGGACAGGACTTTAACCTACGAGCAGTACTTC CASSPNMDRTLTYEQYF
once TRBJ2-7 TRBV27 TRBD2 TGTGCCAGCAGTTCGCCGGGACTACGCTACGAGCAGTACTTC CASSSPGLRYEQYF
- TRBJ1-2 TRBV28 - TGTGCCAGCAGTTTATATTCCCCCGGACTCTATGGCTACACCTTC CASSLYSPGLYGYTF
- TRBJ2-7 TRBV7-2 - TGTGCCAGCAGCCCGACACCATCCTACGAGCAGTACTTC CASSPTPSYEQYF
- TRBJ2-1 TRBV7-9 TRBD2 TGTGCCAGCAGCCCTGCATGGGGACTAGGGGGTGGTGAGCAGTTCTTC CASSPAWGLGGGEQFF
- TRBJ2-7 TRBV5-4 - TGTGCCAGCAGCTTGCGTGCGAATTCCTACGAGCAGTACTTC CASSLRANSYEQYF
- TRBJ2-1 TRBV6-1 - TGTGCCAGCAGTTGGGCCCTACTCAATGAGCAGTTCTTC CASSWALLNEQFF
- TRBJ2-1 TRBV5-1 - TGCGCCAGCAGCTTGGCCCCGACTAGTGGCAATGAGCAGTTCTTC CASSLAPTSGNEQFF
- TRBJ2-2 TRBV30 - TGTGCCTGGAGTGTGGGGACGGGGAACACCGGGGAGCTGTTTTTT CAWSVGTGNTGELFF
- TRBJ2-7 TRBV4-3 TRBD2 TGCGCCAGCAGCCAAGATAGGTCCGGGACTAGCGGCGAGCAGTACTTC CASSQDRSGTSGEQYF
- TRBJ2-5 TRBV6-5 - TGTGCCAGCAGCCCCTCGTTAATAGAGACCCAGTACTTC CASSPSLIETQYF
- TRBJ2-1 TRBV5-1 - TGCGCCAGCAGCTTGGGGGGGCCGGATGAGCAGTTCTTC CASSLGGPDEQFF
few TRBJ2-3 TRBV10-2 - TGCGCCAGCACCACTATCGACAGGACCCGCACAGATACGCAGTATTTT CASTTIDRTRTDTQYF
- TRBJ2-6 TRBV28 - TGTGCCAGCTTGACAGGCCCCTGGGGGGCCAACGTCCTGACTTTC CASLTGPWGANVLTF
once TRBJ1-4 TRBV6-5 - TGTGCCAGCAGTTCCCACTCAGGGATGGGGAATGAAAAACTGTTTTTT CASSSHSGMGNEKLFF
- TRBJ2-7 TRBV7-2 - TGTGCCAGCAGCCTTCCTGTACTCTACGAGCAGTACTTC CASSLPVLYEQYF
- TRBJ2-1 TRBV28 - TGTGCCAGCAGTTTATTGGGCTATCCCCCCTACAATGAGCAGTTCTTC CASSLLGYPPYNEQFF
- TRBJ1-5 TRBV9 TRBD1 TGTGCCAGCAGCGTAGGGGACAGGGATCATCAGCCCCAGCATTTT CASSVGDRDHQPQHF
- TRBJ1-2 TRBV30 - TGTGCCTGGACCCGGGGGGTGGATGGCTACACCTTC CAWTRGVDGYTF
once TRBJ2-7 TRBV6-4 - TGTGCCAGCACTGTGGGACTGGGACTCTACGAGCAGTACTTC CASTVGLGLYEQYF
- TRBJ2-1 TRBV5-6 TRBD2 TGTGCCAGCAGCCGATTCTTCCTAGCGGGGCCAAAATACAATGAGCAGTTCTTC CASSRFFLAGPKYNEQFF
once TRBJ2-7 TRBV5-4 TRBD2 TGTGCCAGCAGCTTGGGTTTAGCGGGGGTTAGCTCCTACGAGCAGTACTTC CASSLGLAGVSSYEQYF
- TRBJ1-1 TRBV6-5 - TGTGCCAGCAGCAGACAGGTTCTGATTAACACTGAAGCTTTCTTT CASSRQVLINTEAFF
once TRBJ1-1 TRBV11-3 - TGTGCCAGCAGCTTAGCGGCGGGATCGAACACTGAAGCTTTCTTT CASSLAAGSNTEAFF
- TRBJ1-1 TRBV10-2 - TGCGCCAGCAGGGAGGGTAAATTGGTCACTGAAGCTTTCTTT CASREGKLVTEAFF
- TRBJ2-7 TRBV30 TRBD1 TGTGCCTGGAAAAAAGGGACAGGGCATACCTACGAGCAGTACTTC CAWKKGTGHTYEQYF
- TRBJ2-2 TRBV2 - TGTGCCAGCAGTGGGACTTATACCGCCGGGGAGCTGTTTTTT CASSGTYTAGELFF
- TRBJ2-4 TRBV6-5 TRBD1 TGTGCCAGCAGTTTGCTACCGGGACAGGGCCAAGTCATTCAGTACTTC CASSLLPGQGQVIQYF
- TRBJ1-1 TRBV30 - TGTGCCTGGAGTGTTGAGGGCTTGCCTGAAGCTTTCTTT CAWSVEGLPEAFF
once TRBJ1-1 TRBV4-1 TRBD1 TGCGCCAGCAGCCAAGGACAGGGGGCCAACACTGAAGCTTTCTTT CASSQGQGANTEAFF
- TRBJ2-5 TRBV30 - TGTGCCTGGAGTTCGAGCAGCCAAGAGACCCAGTACTTC CAWSSSSQETQYF
- TRBJ2-7 TRBV10-3 TRBD1 TGTGCCATCAGAGGGCCGGGACAGGGAGCGACGTACTTC CAIRGPGQGATYF
- TRBJ1-6 TRBV10-3 - TGTGCCATCAGTGAGGGGCCCTCCGGGCCACCCCTCCACTTT CAISEGPSGPPLHF
- TRBJ1-4 TRBV18 TRBD1 TGTGCCAGCTCACCGGGACAGTACAATGAAAAACTGTTTTTT CASSPGQYNEKLFF
- TRBJ2-5 TRBV6-5 - TGTGCCAGCAGTTACACAGGCAGGCGGACCCAAGAGACCCAGTACTTC CASSYTGRRTQETQYF
- TRBJ2-3 TRBV5-1 TRBD1 TGCGCCAGCAGCTTAACAGGGGTGACGCCCACAGATACGCAGTATTTT CASSLTGVTPTDTQYF
- TRBJ2-7 TRBV2 TRBD1 TGTGCCAGCAATCCCGCCGGACAGGGAACCTACGAGCAGTACTTC CASNPAGQGTYEQYF
- TRBJ2-1 TRBV5-4 TRBD2 TGTGCCAGCACCCACTCGCTGGCTAGCGGGGGGAATGAGCAGTTCTTC CASTHSLASGGNEQFF
- TRBJ2-5 TRBV5-1 TRBD2 TGCGCCAGCAGCTTGGAGGTAGCGGGGGGCGGAGAAGAGACCCAGTACTTC CASSLEVAGGGEETQYF
- TRBJ2-5 TRBV11-2 - TGTGCCAGCAGCTCCTCTCTGGGCCAAGAGACCCAGTACTTC CASSSSLGQETQYF
- TRBJ2-1 TRBV7-2 TRBD2 TGTGCCAGCAGCTTAGATGGGACTAGCGGAAATGAGCAGTTCTTC CASSLDGTSGNEQFF
- TRBJ1-5 TRBV30 - TGTGCCTGGAGTAGCCAGAACAATCAGCCCCAGCATTTT CAWSSQNNQPQHF
once TRBJ2-7 TRBV6-6 TRBD1 TGTGCCAGTTTCGGACAGGGAGTGAACAACGAGCAGTACTTC CASFGQGVNNEQYF
- TRBJ2-7 TRBV7-3 TRBD1 TGTGCCAGCAGCTTAGGGACAGGGGGCGAGCAGTACTTC CASSLGTGGEQYF
- TRBJ2-3 TRBV5-5 TRBD1 TGTGCCAGCAGCTTACCCCGGACAGGGCTAAGCACAGATACGCAGTATTTT CASSLPRTGLSTDTQYF
- TRBJ2-7 TRBV6-6 - TGTGCCTATCGGGACGGCTCCTACGAGCAGTACTTC CAYRDGSYEQYF
- TRBJ1-2 TRBV9 - TGTGCCAGCAGCGTCAGCGTAACTAATGACTATGGCTACACCTTC CASSVSVTNDYGYTF
- TRBJ2-3 TRBV6-1 - TGTGCCAGCAGGGAGGACAGACCTAGCACAGATACGCAGTATTTT CASREDRPSTDTQYF
- TRBJ1-2 TRBV25-1 - TGTGCCAGCACCTTAGGGGGAAGCTACACCTTC CASTLGGSYTF
- TRBJ2-7 TRBV10-3 - TGTGCCATCGGGGGGCAGATCTACGAGCAGTACTTC CAIGGQIYEQYF
- TRBJ2-7 TRBV28 - TGTGCCAGCATAACCGGACAGCAATCCTACGAGCAGTACTTC CASITGQQSYEQYF
- TRBJ1-2 TRBV28 - TGTGCCAGCAGGCTTCCAGCTAACTATGGCTACACCTTC CASRLPANYGYTF
- TRBJ2-7 TRBV30 - TGTGCCTGGGGCGGAACGATCTACGAGCAGTACTTC CAWGGTIYEQYF
- TRBJ1-4 TRBV10-3 - TGTGCCATCAGTGACAGGGGCGATCGAGAAAAACTGTTTTTT CAISDRGDREKLFF
- TRBJ2-2 TRBV6-5 - TGTGCCAGCAGTTCAGCGGGTTTGGGTACCGGGGAGCTGTTTTTT CASSSAGLGTGELFF